Each of the 7 T cell receptor beta chains below was sequenced from the same sample in a study of cytomegalovirus exposure and HLA in healthy donors. Method: immunoSEQ multiplex PCR; TCRdb's copy keeps in-frame clones and lacks some. Here the sample spans around 150,000 clones, roughly 91% being singletons. What was sequenced was PBMCs. Receptor source: a woman under 30 in good health and CMV-seropositive.

This chain uses TRBV29-1 with TRBJ2-7, with TRBD1 identical over 9 bases. Germline V lookup: CDR1 SQVTM, CDR2 ANQGSEA. Trimming cost V 6 bases and J 0 bases; bases outside gene matches: 3. This CDR3 region has 13 residues. CDR3 in DNA: TGCAGCGTCACAGGGGGCGGCTCCTACGAGCAGTACTTC. Protein: CSVTGGGSYEQYF.

The chain couples TRBV28 to TRBJ2-3, with 14 bases aligning to TRBD2. CDR1 is MDHEN, CDR2 SYDVKM, per germline. With V trimmed by 6 bases and J by 8 bases, 10 bases remained unmatched. The CDR3 has 16 amino acids. CDR3 amino acids: CASSSPGLAGEATQYF. The CDR3 DNA reads TGTGCCAGCAGCAGTCCGGGACTAGCGGGAGAGGCTACGCAGTATTTT.

The chain couples TRBV30 to TRBJ1-1; D possibly corresponds to TRBD1 (5 bases). V was shortened by 5 bases and J by 6 bases, with 13 bases between the two germline ends. In germline, CDR1 is GTSNPN, CDR2 SVGIG (reference sequence). The CDR3 totals 12 residues. CDR3 loop: CAWGLGAAEAFF. DNA of the CDR3: TGTGCCTGGGGGTTAGGGGCGGCTGAAGCTTTCTTT.

In this sample, this clone turned up a few times. CDR3 loop: CAWRGTAEAFF. Here the CDR3 DNA reads TGTGCCTGGAGGGGGACAGCTGAAGCTTTCTTT. The gene calls are TRBV30 and TRBJ1-1; TRBD1 agrees at 7 bases. CDR1 GTSNPN and CDR2 SVGIG come from the germline V gene (reference sequence). The CDR3 extends over 11 amino acids. Trimming at V came to 3 bases and at J to 6 bases, leaving 1 base not matched to a gene.

This clone was recorded once. This chain uses TRBV29-1 with TRBJ1-1; no definite D call. The germline V gene has CDR1 SQVTM and CDR2 ANQGSEA. The V and J ends lost 7 bases and 1 base respectively, with 7 bases between them. This CDR3 is built from 11 residues. As DNA, the CDR3 is TGCAGCGGAGGGCGGAACACTGAAGCTTTCTTT. Translation: CSGGRNTEAFF.

The chain joins TRBV29-1 to TRBJ1-4; D is perhaps TRBD1 (5 bases). The V end was cut by 6 bases, the J end by 1 base, with 12 bases between. There are 14 residues in the CDR3. CDR1 SQVTM and CDR2 ANQGSEA come from the germline V gene. The DNA of the CDR3 is TGCAGCGTCCGTCGGGGGGGAACTAATGAAAAACTGTTTTTT. Protein product: CSVRRGGTNEKLFF.

The V call is TRBV9, the J call TRBJ2-1, with a weak D call TRBD1 (6 bases). Germline CDR1 and CDR2: SGDLS and YYNGEE. V shed 0 bases and J shed 3 bases, with 13 bases lying between them. This CDR3 has 16 amino acids. CDR3 protein: CASSVGRTAIYNEQFF. The CDR3, as DNA: TGTGCCAGCAGCGTAGGTAGGACAGCTATCTACAATGAGCAGTTCTTC.